The 23 T cell receptor beta chains below were found in one sample sequenced in a study of blood T cell repertoires in COVID-19 (dated by TCRdb to about 2020). Receptor amplification or capture employed the immunoSEQ multiplex PCR assay. In its TCRdb copy, this immuneACCESS table keeps in-frame sequences only and misses some clones. Where compared with another copy, unresolved V genes explain less than half of these, and the others have no known cause. In all, the sample holds over 85,000 clones, and 70% to 90% of those were seen once. Jointly, the top ten make up approximately 5% of the sample. Sequencing input: peripheral blood. These receptors all come from a human donor in a cohort sampled during active COVID-19.

The V gene is TRBV27, the J gene TRBJ1-2, with 7 bases identical to TRBD1. CDR1 and CDR2 from the germline V gene are MNHEY and SMNVEV (reference sequence). CDR3 length: 16 residues. V was pared by 2 bases and J by 4 bases, with 10 bases of the junction left unmatched. The CDR3 spells CASSLVSQGVGYGYTF. The CDR3 region has the DNA TGTGCCAGCAGTTTAGTGAGTCAGGGGGTCGGCTATGGCTACACCTTC.

The chain has TRBV30 and TRBJ2-4; D might be TRBD2 (5 bases). V lost 3 bases to trimming and J lost 4 bases, with 13 bases between them. This CDR3 has 14 residues. Germline V lookup: CDR1 GTSNPN, CDR2 SVGIG (reference sequence). The CDR3 region is CAWRTAGGKNIQYF. CDR3 coding DNA: TGTGCCTGGAGGACGGCAGGAGGAAAAAACATTCAGTACTTC.

This chain connects TRBV6-1 to TRBJ2-7; D is unresolved. Germline V gene sequence: CDR1 MNHNS, CDR2 SASEGT. The CDR3 is 13 amino acids. Trimming removed 2 bases from V and 6 bases from J, with 11 bases in between. CDR3 nucleotide sequence: TGTGCCAGCAGTGAAAGTCGCGTTTTCGAGCAGTACTTC. This translates into CASSESRVFEQYF.

This clone was recorded only once. V gene TRBV29-1 combines with J gene TRBJ1-1; maybe TRBD1 (6 bases). CDR1 and CDR2 from the germline V gene are SQVTM and ANQGSEA. The CDR3 runs 15 residues. CDR3 in amino acids: CSGAPWTALNTEAFF. CDR3 sequence (DNA): TGCAGTGGGGCCCCCTGGACAGCACTGAACACTGAAGCTTTCTTT.

The chain recombines TRBV5-1 with TRBJ2-3; 9 bases are shared with TRBD2. The CDR3 contains 17 residues. Trimming removed 7 bases from V and 2 bases from J; junction bases left unmatched: 14. Germline lookup yields CDR1 SGHRS and CDR2 YFSETQ. The CDR3 bases are TGCGCCAGCCGCCGGGGACTTAGCGGGGGCCCCACAGATACGCAGTATTTT. Its protein product is CASRRGLSGGPTDTQYF.

The chain uses TRBV28 and TRBJ1-5; 7 bases line up with TRBD1. The germline V gene has CDR1 MDHEN and CDR2 SYDVKM. J lost 6 bases, V lost 5 bases, and 4 bases had no gene match. The length of the CDR3 is 13 residues. The CDR3 protein is CASSPGGSQPQHF. In DNA, the CDR3 is TGTGCCAGCAGTCCAGGGGGGAGTCAGCCCCAGCATTTT.

In DNA form, the CDR3 reads TGTGCCAGCTCACCACCGAGCACCGGGGAGCTGTTTTTT. Translated: CASSPPSTGELFF. V gene TRBV18 combines with J gene TRBJ2-2; D unclear. This CDR3 spans 13 amino acids. Germline values: CDR1 KGHSH, CDR2 LQKENI. Trimming took off 0 bases at V and 4 bases at J, with 3 bases between the two ends. The full variable domain, with the rest looked up from reference TRBV18 and TRBJ2-2, is NAGVMQNPRHLVRRRGQEARLRCSPMKGHSHVYWYRQLPEEGLKFMVYLQKENIIDESGMPKERFSAEFPKEGPSILRIQQVVRGDSAAYFCASSPPSTGELFFGEGSRLTVL.

V gene TRBV3-1 (or the pseudogene TRBV3-2) combines with J gene TRBJ2-3; possible D gene TRBD2, 7 bases. This CDR3 is 17 amino acids long. The V gene's germline CDR1 is LGHDT and CDR2 YNNKEL (reference sequence). V lost 1 base to trimming and J lost 2 bases, with 16 bases between them. The CDR3 DNA reads as TGTGCCAGCAGCCAAGGGGTGGGGGGGGCGAACACAGATACGCAGTATTTT. Translating it yields CASSQGVGGANTDTQYF.

This chain uses TRBV27 with TRBJ2-2; D remains ambiguous. CDR1 MNHEY and CDR2 SMNVEV come from the germline V gene (reference sequence). V was shortened by 4 bases and J by 0 bases, with 3 bases between the two germline ends. This CDR3 region has 13 residues. DNA for the CDR3: TGTGCCAGCAGTTCCTCGAACACCGGGGAGCTGTTTTTT. It specifies CASSSSNTGELFF.

The CDR3 sequence is CASSFPRGYGYTF. DNA for the CDR3: TGTGCCAGCAGCTTTCCCCGGGGCTATGGCTACACCTTC. The V gene is TRBV5-6, the J gene TRBJ1-2; D unclear. The ends were cut back, 2 bases at V and 4 bases at J, with 9 bases in the middle. This CDR3 is built from 13 residues. CDR1 is SGHDT, CDR2 YYEEEE, per germline.

The rearrangement uses TRBV3-1 (or the pseudogene TRBV3-2) and TRBJ2-1, with no clear D. Per the germline V gene, CDR1 is LGHDT and CDR2 is YNNKEL (reference sequence). V shed 3 bases and J shed 5 bases, with 14 bases lying between them. This CDR3 is built from 15 residues. CDR3: CASSQGTANNNEQFF. CDR3 DNA sequence: TGTGCCAGCAGCCAGGGCACAGCCAACAACAATGAGCAGTTCTTC.

This chain's CDR3 is CASSYSILTSGRADYEQYF. The DNA of the CDR3 is TGTGCCAGCAGTTACTCGATCCTGACTAGCGGGAGGGCCGATTACGAGCAGTACTTC. This rearrangement joins TRBV6-2 or TRBV6-3 to TRBJ2-7; 14 positions match TRBD2. Per germline, CDR1 MNHEY and CDR2 SVGEGT. This CDR3 has 19 amino acids. V shed 0 bases and J 4 bases; nucleotides not matched to a gene: 11.

In its sample, this clone was seen once. This rearrangement joins TRBV27 to TRBJ1-5, with 8 nucleotides matching TRBD1. V shed 11 bases, J shed 0 bases, and the junction held 6 bases outside the gene matches. The germline V gene has CDR1 MNHEY and CDR2 SMNVEV (reference sequence). CDR3 length: 14 amino acids. The CDR3 here is CAGRDRNSNQPQHF. CDR3 coding DNA: TGTGCCGGCCGGGACAGGAATAGCAATCAGCCCCAGCATTTT.

The V and J genes are TRBV4-3 and TRBJ1-6; possibly TRBD1 for D (5 bases). This CDR3 comprises 16 residues. The V end was cut by 0 bases, the J end by 3 bases, with 9 bases between. Germline V gene data show CDR1 as LGHNA and CDR2 as YSLEER. The CDR3 region is CASSQDFDSYNSPLHF. The DNA of the CDR3 is TGCGCCAGCAGCCAAGATTTTGACAGCTATAATTCACCCCTCCACTTT.

A few counts support this clone. The J gene is TRBJ2-7, the V gene TRBV25-1; tentative D call: TRBD2 (6 bases). The CDR3 runs 16 residues. The germline V gene has CDR1 MGHDK and CDR2 SYGVNS. V was trimmed by 3 bases and J by 7 bases, leaving 22 bases between them. The CDR3 DNA reads TGTGCCAGCAGTGAGACATCTCGACTAGTTGGGGGGGAGCAGTACTTC. Translation: CASSETSRLVGGEQYF.

This sequence joins TRBV10-3 and TRBJ2-2; possible D gene TRBD1, 7 bases. Germline CDR1 reads ENHRY; CDR2 reads SYGVKD. This CDR3 has 14 amino acids. V lost 7 bases to trimming and J lost 4 bases, with 13 bases between them. The DNA of the CDR3 is TGTGCCATCAATAACCAGGGGGGCACCGGGGAGCTGTTTTTT. Its translation: CAINNQGGTGELFF.

The chain carries TRBV6-5 and TRBJ1-5; the D is unclear. Trimming removed 6 bases at V and 3 bases at J, with 6 bases between. CDR1 and CDR2 (germline): MNHEY, SVGAGI. This CDR3 region has 12 residues. CDR3 residues: CASRGTNQPQHF. Here the CDR3 DNA reads TGTGCCAGCAGGGGCACCAATCAGCCCCAGCATTTT.

The rearrangement links TRBV6-5 to TRBJ1-6; D remains ambiguous. Between the trimmed V and J ends, which lost 6 bases and 7 bases, there was a span of 16 bases. Germline CDR1 MNHEY, CDR2 SVGAGI. The length of the CDR3 is 15 residues. The CDR3 sequence is CASRGHNSKNSPLHF. Here the CDR3 DNA reads TGTGCCAGCAGGGGCCACAACTCAAAAAATTCACCCCTCCACTTT.

The chain recombines TRBV14 with TRBJ2-7; 11 nucleotides line up with TRBD2. Per the germline V gene, CDR1 is SGHDN and CDR2 is FVKESK. This CDR3 spans 15 amino acids. The J segment lost 7 bases and the V segment lost 6 bases, leaving 11 bases of the junction unmatched. The CDR3 nucleotides are TGTGCCAGCAGTCAATTACTAGCGGGAGTGGAGGAGCAGTACTTC. Translated: CASSQLLAGVEEQYF.

The gene calls are TRBV6-5 and TRBJ2-7, with a possible D match to TRBD2 (5 bases). V shed 6 bases and J shed 3 bases, with 18 bases lying between them. This CDR3 region has 15 residues. From germline, CDR1 is MNHEY and CDR2 SVGAGI. The CDR3 sequence is CASRNRAAGRYEQYF. CDR3 nucleotide sequence: TGTGCCAGCAGGAACCGGGCCGCGGGCCGCTACGAGCAGTACTTC.

The chain combines TRBV2 with TRBJ1-6, with no clear D. CDR1 and CDR2 from the germline V gene are SNHLY and FYNNEI. The CDR3 has 11 amino acids. The V end lost 4 bases, the J end lost 8 bases, and 3 bases lay between the germline ends. The CDR3 here is CASSADSPLHF. CDR3 bases: TGTGCCAGCAGTGCCGATTCACCCCTCCACTTT.

This clone came up once. The chain has TRBV7-3 and TRBJ2-7; D is possibly TRBD2 (5 bases). Germline V gene lookup returns CDR1 SGHTA and CDR2 FQGTGA. The CDR3 sequence is 13 residues long. V was trimmed by 2 bases and J by 6 bases, leaving 11 bases between them. The CDR3, as DNA: TGTGCCAGCAGCTTACTCCCAGAGGGCGAGCAGTACTTC. It is translated as CASSLLPEGEQYF. The full variable domain, rest sourced from reference TRBV7-3 and TRBJ2-7, is GAGVSQTPSNKVTEKGKYVELRCDPISGHTALYWYRQSLGQGPEFLIYFQGTGAADDSGLPNDRFFAVRPEGSVSTLKIQRTERGDSAVYLCASSLLPEGEQYFGPGTRLTVT.

CDR3 sequence reads: CAISNRLTNEKLFF. CDR3 DNA: TGTGCCATCAGTAATAGACTAACTAATGAAAAACTGTTTTTT. The V call is TRBV10-3, the J call TRBJ1-4; no definite D call. The CDR3 length is 14 residues. CDR1 is ENHRY and CDR2 is SYGVKD in the germline V gene. V lost 5 bases and J lost 1, with 8 bases in between.